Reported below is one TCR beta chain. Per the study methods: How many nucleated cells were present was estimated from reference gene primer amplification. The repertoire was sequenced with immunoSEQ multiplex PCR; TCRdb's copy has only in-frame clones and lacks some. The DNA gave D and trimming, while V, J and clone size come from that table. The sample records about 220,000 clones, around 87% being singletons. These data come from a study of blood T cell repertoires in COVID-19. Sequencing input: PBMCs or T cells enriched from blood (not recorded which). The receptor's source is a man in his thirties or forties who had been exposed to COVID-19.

CDR3 bases: TGTGCCAGCGGACGTCAACAGGGGTCCGCCTACGAGCAGTACTTC. Protein product: CASGRQQGSAYEQYF. The chain carries TRBV5-5 and TRBJ2-7, with TRBD1 identical over 7 bases. Germline V CDR1 and CDR2: SGHKS, YYEKEE (reference sequence). V shed 7 bases and J 2 bases; nucleotides not matched to a gene: 12. There are 15 residues in the CDR3.